The rows below give T cell receptor beta chains drawn from one sample of a study of blood T cell repertoires in COVID-19. The protocol was immunoSEQ multiplex PCR, while the TCRdb copy is restricted to in-frame clones and leaves out a portion. Of some 94,000 clones in the sample, around 83% were seen once. Sequencing was carried out using peripheral blood. All receptors derive from a man between 65 and 85 years old with active or convalescent COVID-19. The conserved cysteine and the conserved F or W are not part of the CDR3 here. Each record gives: V gene, J gene, CDR3 protein.

v_gene: TRBV5-1
j_gene: TRBJ1-4
CDR3aa: ASSLEGTEEKLF

v_gene: TRBV6-5
j_gene: TRBJ1-5
CDR3aa: ASSLGGVGNQPQH

v_gene: TRBV19
j_gene: TRBJ1-2
CDR3aa: ASSIKTVRPVYGYT

v_gene: TRBV5-1
j_gene: TRBJ1-3
CDR3aa: ASSFEGGGNTIY

v_gene: TRBV4-3
j_gene: TRBJ1-1
CDR3aa: ASSQDRVGTEAF

v_gene: TRBV18
j_gene: TRBJ1-5
CDR3aa: ASSPPLWGGTLYSNQPQH

v_gene: TRBV5-6
j_gene: TRBJ1-3
CDR3aa: ASSLDGRAGNTIY

v_gene: TRBV5-1
j_gene: TRBJ1-2
CDR3aa: ASSLGGQGYGYT

v_gene: TRBV5-1
j_gene: TRBJ1-1
CDR3aa: ASSLAPPGSAFTEAF

v_gene: TRBV15
j_gene: TRBJ1-5
CDR3aa: ATSRGQGRNQPQH

v_gene: TRBV19
j_gene: TRBJ1-5
CDR3aa: ASSWLGGQPQH

v_gene: TRBV2
j_gene: TRBJ1-5
CDR3aa: ASRGHPSNQPQH

v_gene: TRBV7-2
j_gene: TRBJ2-3
CDR3aa: ASSLQRGATDTQY

v_gene: TRBV27
j_gene: TRBJ1-6
CDR3aa: ASSNVRGQSYNSPLH

v_gene: TRBV28
j_gene: TRBJ2-1
CDR3aa: ASGRDRSYNEQF

v_gene: TRBV19
j_gene: TRBJ2-3
CDR3aa: ASSWGQDADTQY

v_gene: TRBV4-1
j_gene: TRBJ1-2
CDR3aa: ASSQDNSGQGYGYT

v_gene: TRBV19
j_gene: TRBJ2-1
CDR3aa: ASSMRTGGKNEQF

v_gene: TRBV7-3
j_gene: TRBJ1-2
CDR3aa: ASSLGDSPNYGYT

v_gene: TRBV9
j_gene: TRBJ2-1
CDR3aa: ASTLGGSSYNEQF

v_gene: TRBV5-1
j_gene: TRBJ2-5
CDR3aa: ASSLAGAARETQY

v_gene: TRBV19
j_gene: TRBJ2-5
CDR3aa: ASRYSGGAGETQY

v_gene: TRBV2
j_gene: TRBJ2-1
CDR3aa: ASSYRDEQF

v_gene: TRBV5-6
j_gene: TRBJ2-5
CDR3aa: ASSGGLAGAQETQY

v_gene: TRBV7-3
j_gene: TRBJ2-3
CDR3aa: ASSLKGARTSGTGDTQY

v_gene: TRBV30
j_gene: TRBJ1-2
CDR3aa: AWSDSGVGGYT

v_gene: TRBV7-9
j_gene: TRBJ2-5
CDR3aa: ASSSSLETQY

v_gene: TRBV18
j_gene: TRBJ2-7
CDR3aa: ASSAGFSYEQY

v_gene: TRBV7-2
j_gene: TRBJ2-7
CDR3aa: ASSPQTGNTYEQY

v_gene: TRBV20-1
j_gene: TRBJ1-1
CDR3aa: SASSLIHTEAF

v_gene: TRBV7-3
j_gene: TRBJ2-5
CDR3aa: ASSLSAGGWETQY

v_gene: TRBV11-2
j_gene: TRBJ2-7
CDR3aa: ASSPQLYEQY

v_gene: TRBV7-9
j_gene: TRBJ2-1
CDR3aa: ASGRGDEQF

v_gene: TRBV6-5
j_gene: TRBJ2-7
CDR3aa: ASSTAGGHSYEQY

v_gene: TRBV24-1
j_gene: TRBJ2-2
CDR3aa: ATSDHSTGVTNTGELF

v_gene: TRBV5-1
j_gene: TRBJ2-2
CDR3aa: ASSSGGDTGELF

v_gene: TRBV30
j_gene: TRBJ2-3
CDR3aa: AWSGGGLAAQY

v_gene: TRBV5-4
j_gene: TRBJ2-3
CDR3aa: ASSLGLAVDTQY

v_gene: TRBV11-3
j_gene: TRBJ2-5
CDR3aa: ASSLGVGVRETQY

v_gene: TRBV9
j_gene: TRBJ2-5
CDR3aa: ASSVTDRAGETQY

v_gene: TRBV5-1
j_gene: TRBJ1-2
CDR3aa: ASSSSRTGGPNYGYT

v_gene: TRBV5-1
j_gene: TRBJ1-6
CDR3aa: ASSPGQTDNSPLH

v_gene: TRBV10-3
j_gene: TRBJ1-1
CDR3aa: AISDGQGSNTEAF

v_gene: TRBV15
j_gene: TRBJ2-7
CDR3aa: ATSTNRGGGVYEQY

v_gene: TRBV4-1
j_gene: TRBJ1-6
CDR3aa: ASSQEGGASPLH

v_gene: TRBV3-1/TRBV3-2
j_gene: TRBJ1-2
CDR3aa: ASSIQGNYGYT

v_gene: TRBV4-1
j_gene: TRBJ2-5
CDR3aa: ASSQDGTSAETQY

v_gene: TRBV18
j_gene: TRBJ1-5
CDR3aa: ASSPGEGNSNQPQH

v_gene: TRBV29-1
j_gene: TRBJ2-3
CDR3aa: SIGQGSTGTDTQY

v_gene: TRBV18
j_gene: TRBJ2-3
CDR3aa: ASSQQIVQGSTDTQY

v_gene: TRBV21-1
j_gene: TRBJ2-7
CDR3aa: ASSTIRGASYEQY

v_gene: TRBV6-1
j_gene: TRBJ2-5
CDR3aa: ASSEAPGETQY

v_gene: TRBV5-1
j_gene: TRBJ2-4
CDR3aa: ASSPGTATGIQY

v_gene: TRBV2
j_gene: TRBJ2-1
CDR3aa: ASRDSFSSYNEQF